One sample yielded the 29 T cell receptor beta chains listed below, sequenced in a study of blood T cells in healthy people across ages. Primed by a sample-barcoded 5' primer and a J-beta primer mix, a second PCR proceeded for about 7 to 11 cycles. In TCRdb, the 5' RACE reads were re-called with MiXCR into one record per CDR3 protein. The data show 1.8 million or so distinct CDR3 sequences, roughly two fifths seen once. The specimen sequenced was blood. The receptors were sampled from a human donor in good health.

The rearrangement links TRBV20-1 to TRBJ2-1, with D possibly matching TRBD2 (5 bases). The V gene's germline CDR1 is DFQATT and CDR2 SNEGSKA (reference sequence). Trimming took off 3 bases at V and 7 bases at J, with 10 bases between the two ends. The CDR3 runs 12 residues. This CDR3 is CSASGVWNEQFF. CDR3 nucleotide sequence: TGCAGTGCTAGCGGGGTTTGGAATGAGCAGTTCTTC.

This clonotype occurred a few times. The rearrangement links TRBV4-3 to TRBJ2-7; TRBD2 agrees at 8 bases. CDR1 and CDR2 from the germline V gene are LGHNA and YSLEER. V was pared by 0 bases and J by 5 bases, with 6 bases of the junction left unmatched. The CDR3 is made up of 15 amino acids. The CDR3 DNA sequence: TGCGCCAGCAGCCAAGATAGCGGGGCGAGGAACGAGCAGTACTTC. Translated: CASSQDSGARNEQYF.

The chain carries TRBV5-1 and TRBJ2-1; D might be TRBD1 or TRBD2, each matching 7 bases. Trimming stripped 2 bases from V and 6 bases from J, with 15 bases between. There are 15 residues in the CDR3. From germline, CDR1 is SGHRS and CDR2 YFSETQ. The CDR3 loop reads CASSFGSGGVNEQFF. CDR3 nucleotides: TGCGCCAGCAGCTTCGGTTCAGGGGGGGTCAATGAGCAGTTCTTC.

As concerns this clonotype: A read error may produce the germline difference seen at one junction end. The genes are TRBV7-2 and TRBJ2-1; D is undetermined. The germline V gene has CDR1 SGHTA and CDR2 FQGNSA. The CDR3 length is 14 residues. The CDR3 reads CASSFRPSYNKQFF. CDR3 bases: TGTGCCAGCAGCTTCAGGCCTTCCTACAATAAGCAGTTCTTC.

This rearrangement joins TRBV5-5 to TRBJ1-1; D is ambiguous. CDR1 is SGHKS and CDR2 is YYEKEE in the germline V gene (reference sequence). V was cut by 2 bases and J by 2 bases, with 16 bases left in between. This CDR3 is built from 16 residues. CDR3 region: CASSFRVTDGNTEAFF. In DNA, the CDR3 is TGTGCCAGCAGCTTTCGAGTAACAGATGGTAACACTGAAGCTTTCTTT.

Only a few counts were recorded for this clonotype. The rearrangement joins TRBV28 to TRBJ2-3, with D possibly matching TRBD2 (5 bases). CDR1 is MDHEN, CDR2 SYDVKM, per germline. V dropped 6 bases and J dropped 3 bases, with 16 bases sitting between them. CDR3 length: 15 residues. CDR3 region: CASSPLPGVTDTQYF. The CDR3 DNA follows: TGTGCCAGCAGCCCTTTACCCGGGGTAACAGATACGCAGTATTTT.

This clonotype showed up many times. This chain links TRBV6-4 with TRBJ2-3; 7 bases are a match to TRBD2. Per the germline V gene, CDR1 is MRHNA and CDR2 is SNTAGT. The junction had 8 bases not matched to a gene; V was cut back by 0 bases and J by 5 bases. The CDR3 runs 16 residues. CDR3 in amino acids: CASSDSPPGGGDTQYF. In nucleotides, the CDR3 is TGTGCCAGCAGTGACTCCCCCCCGGGGGGTGGAGATACGCAGTATTTT.

This clonotype was seen more than once but under ten times. Here the CDR3 reads CSHKEVGDTQYF. For the CDR3, the DNA is TGCAGCCACAAAGAGGTCGGAGATACGCAGTATTTT. V gene TRBV29-1 combines with J gene TRBJ2-3; D is unresolved. Germline V gives CDR1 SQVTM, CDR2 ANQGSEA. The germline V and J ends were trimmed by 8 bases and 5 bases, with 14 bases remaining between them. CDR3 size: 12 residues.

The CDR3 DNA follows: TGTGCCAGCAGTTCTCATGATGGCTACACCTTC. It yields the protein CASSSHDGYTF. The chain joins TRBV6-6 to TRBJ1-2; unclear D gene. The length of the CDR3 is 11 residues. Germline lookup yields CDR1 MNHNY and CDR2 SVGAGI (reference sequence). V was trimmed by 4 bases and J by 6 bases, leaving 6 bases between them.

The V call is TRBV2, the J call TRBJ1-2; D perhaps matches TRBD1 (5 bases). Looked up from germline, CDR1 is SNHLY and CDR2 is FYNNEI. The V end lost 2 bases, the J end lost 4 bases, and 11 bases lay between the germline ends. This CDR3 spans 14 amino acids. DNA of the CDR3: TGTGCCAGCAGTGAAACTGGGACGGGCTATGGCTACACCTTC. It codes for CASSETGTGYGYTF.

CDR3 nucleotides: TGTGCCAGCCTTCCCCAGCGGGGAGCCTGCGAGCAGTACTTC. It codes for CASLPQRGACEQYF. The rearrangement uses TRBV7-2 and TRBJ2-7; 7 nucleotides line up with TRBD2. V trimming: 8 bases; J trimming: 6 bases; junction bases outside the gene matches: 13. The CDR3 is 14 amino acids. The germline CDR1 and CDR2 sequences are SGHTA and FQGNSA.

There are a few counts of this clonotype. This sequence joins TRBV7-2 and TRBJ1-2; the D is unclear. Trimming cost V 5 bases and J 7 bases, with 17 bases left between them. This CDR3 contains 14 residues. The germline V gene encodes CDR1 SGHTA and CDR2 FQGNSA. CDR3 coding DNA: TGTGCCAGCAGCCGGAACTATGGAGGTAGTGGCTACACCTTC. This sequence encodes CASSRNYGGSGYTF.

The chain joins TRBV20-1 to TRBJ1-3, with unresolved D. CDR3 length: 15 amino acids. Per the germline V gene, CDR1 is DFQATT and CDR2 is SNEGSKA (reference sequence). V lost 6 bases and J 0 bases, leaving 15 bases between the germline ends. The CDR3 loop is CSALRVPGSGNTIYF. In DNA, the CDR3 is TGCAGTGCGCTCCGGGTCCCCGGCTCTGGAAACACCATATATTTT.

Here the CDR3 reads CASRRASGARKETQYF. CDR3 DNA sequence: TGTGCCAGCAGGAGGGCTAGCGGGGCCCGCAAAGAGACCCAGTACTTC. J is TRBJ2-5 and V is TRBV11-2, with 9 bases that match TRBD2. Trimming removed 6 bases from V and 3 bases from J; junction bases left unmatched: 11. The CDR3 sequence is 16 residues long. CDR1 is SGHAT, CDR2 FQNNGV, per germline.

V is TRBV7-9 and J is TRBJ2-4; 13 positions agree with TRBD2. The J call is in doubt because the DNA end fits TRBJ2-7 better. Germline CDR1 is SEHNR and CDR2 is FQNEAQ (reference sequence). The CDR3 has 14 residues. The CDR3, as DNA: TGTGCCAGCGGGCCGACTAGCGGGGGGATCGAGCAGTACTTC. Protein product: CASGPTSGGIEQYF.

The chain is built from TRBV5-1 and TRBJ1-2; 10 positions match TRBD1. Germline assignment: CDR1 SGHRS and CDR2 YFSETQ. This CDR3 is built from 19 residues. The trim removed 5 bases at V and 4 bases at J, leaving 20 bases unmatched. In DNA form, the CDR3 reads TGCGCCAGCAGTTGGCGCCGACCGGGACAGGGGCCTCAATCCTATGGCTACACCTTC. Translation gives CASSWRRPGQGPQSYGYTF.

The chain joins TRBV29-1 to TRBJ1-4; 7 bases are a match to TRBD1. The CDR3 length is 13 residues. The junction had 3 bases not matched to a gene; V was cut back by 0 bases and J by 8 bases. Per the germline V gene, CDR1 is SQVTM and CDR2 is ANQGSEA. The DNA of the CDR3 is TGCAGCGTTGAAGATCCACAGGGGGAAAAACTGTTTTTT. It translates to CSVEDPQGEKLFF.

This chain uses TRBV7-3 with TRBJ2-1; D call uncertain. The CDR3 loop spans 14 amino acids. V shed 2 bases and J shed 5 bases, with 10 bases lying between them. Per germline, CDR1 SGHTA and CDR2 FQGTGA. Written as DNA, the CDR3 is TGTGCCAGCAGCTTAGTTACCGAAAACAATGAGCAGTTCTTC. Encoded protein: CASSLVTENNEQFF. Together with reference TRBV7-3 and TRBJ2-1, the CDR3 gives the full variable domain: GAGVSQTPSNKVTEKGKYVELRCDPISGHTALYWYRQSLGQGPEFLIYFQGTGAADDSGLPNDRFFAVRPEGSVSTLKIQRTERGDSAVYLCASSLVTENNEQFFGPGTRLTVL.

This clonotype was counted ten times or more. The rearrangement links TRBV29-1 to TRBJ1-2, with D unclear. The CDR3 length is 12 residues. Trimming took off 5 bases at V and 6 bases at J, with 13 bases between the two ends. Germline-derived CDR1 and CDR2 are SQVTM and ANQGSEA. As DNA, the CDR3 is TGCAGCGTTCAAGGTACGGACGATGGCTACACCTTC. Amino acids: CSVQGTDDGYTF.

This clonotype was seen a few times. V and J are TRBV7-8 and TRBJ2-1; 10 nucleotides align to TRBD1. V shed 5 bases, J shed 8 bases, and the junction held 12 bases outside the gene matches. This CDR3 comprises 16 residues. CDR1 is SGHVS, CDR2 FQNEAQ, per germline. CDR3 region: CASSPKARDRGHEQFF. Written as DNA, the CDR3 is TGTGCCAGCAGCCCCAAGGCACGGGACAGGGGCCATGAGCAGTTCTTC.

The rearrangement joins TRBV5-1 to TRBJ2-7; 7 bases map to TRBD1. Germline CDR1 reads SGHRS; CDR2 reads YFSETQ. The V and J ends lost 3 bases and 4 bases, in that order; junction bases with no gene match: 10. This CDR3 spans 15 amino acids. Here the CDR3 reads CASSWNRDRGYEQYF. CDR3 coding DNA: TGCGCCAGCAGCTGGAACCGGGACAGAGGATACGAGCAGTACTTC.

The CDR3 region is CASSLARRGTGYNEQFF. For the CDR3, the DNA is TGTGCCAGCAGTTTAGCGCGACGAGGGACAGGCTACAATGAGCAGTTCTTC. This chain joins TRBV12-3 or TRBV12-4 and TRBJ2-1; TRBD1 matches at 8 bases. CDR3 length: 17 residues. The V and J ends lost 0 bases and 3 bases, in that order; junction bases with no gene match: 7.

The V call is TRBV5-1, the J call TRBJ2-1; D might be TRBD2 (7 bases). V lost 6 bases and J lost 4, with 20 bases in between. The germline CDR1 and CDR2 sequences are SGHRS and YFSETQ. This CDR3 has 16 residues. CDR3 DNA: TGCGCCAGCACCACGGGAACGGGGGGCCCATACAATGAGCAGTTCTTC. Its protein product is CASTTGTGGPYNEQFF.

This clonotype was observed a handful of times. The J gene is TRBJ2-5, the V gene TRBV10-3; a possible D gene is TRBD2 (7 bases). The CDR3 contains 15 residues. V gave up 9 bases and J gave up 1 base, with 18 bases separating them. Germline values: CDR1 ENHRY, CDR2 SYGVKD. This CDR3 reads CAILRGAFTQETQYF. The CDR3 nucleotides are TGTGCCATTCTTCGGGGGGCGTTTACCCAAGAGACCCAGTACTTC.

The chain employs TRBV4-1 and TRBJ2-1; 7 bases agree with TRBD1. This CDR3 is built from 12 residues. Trimming cost V 6 bases and J 5 bases; bases outside gene matches: 1. The germline gives CDR1 MGHRA, CDR2 YSYEKL. The CDR3 reads CASRDRNNEQFF. The CDR3 DNA sequence: TGCGCCAGCAGGGACAGGAACAATGAGCAGTTCTTC.

The chain joins TRBV2 to TRBJ2-7, with D unclear. CDR1 SNHLY and CDR2 FYNNEI come from the germline V gene. The CDR3 is 8 residues long. V lost 5 bases to trimming and J lost 12 bases, with 5 bases between them. DNA of the CDR3: TGTGCCAGCAGTAACAGGTACTTC. This gives the protein CASSNRYF.

The chain uses TRBV9 and TRBJ2-7; D is uncertain. Trimming pared 0 bases from V and 3 bases from J, leaving 10 bases between. The CDR3 consists of 14 residues. CDR1 SGDLS and CDR2 YYNGEE come from the germline V gene. This CDR3 is CASSVEETNYEQYF. CDR3 bases: TGTGCCAGCAGCGTAGAGGAAACTAACTACGAGCAGTACTTC. The full variable domain, its missing parts supplied by reference TRBV9 and TRBJ2-7, is DSGVTQTPKHLITATGQRVTLRCSPRSGDLSVYWYQQSLDQGLQFLIQYYNGEERAKGNILERFSAQQFPDLHSELNLSSLELGDSALYFCASSVEETNYEQYFGPGTRLTVT.

This clonotype was seen a handful of times. The V gene is TRBV11-2, the J gene TRBJ1-3; 8 nucleotides align to TRBD1. The trim removed 5 bases at V and 1 base at J, leaving 4 bases unmatched. In germline, CDR1 is SGHAT, CDR2 FQNNGV. The CDR3 is 15 amino acids. CDR3: CASSQYRGSGNTIYF. CDR3 DNA sequence: TGTGCCAGCAGCCAATACAGGGGGTCTGGAAACACCATATATTTT.

Many counts were recorded for this clonotype. Just one base apart from a much larger clone, this may be a read error. The genes are TRBV20-1 and TRBJ2-7, with 7 bases identical to TRBD1. The germline CDR1 and CDR2 sequences are DFQATT and SNEGSKA (reference sequence). The CDR3 loop spans 12 amino acids. CDR3 in DNA: TGCAGGGCTAGTGGGACAGCCGACGAGCAGTACTTC. Its protein product is CRASGTADEQYF.